Below are 21 T cell receptor beta chains sequenced from a single sample in a study of shared clonotypes between healthy human individuals. Profiled with immunoSEQ multiplex PCR; TCRdb holds only in-frame clones, not every one. The sample lists hundreds of thousands of clones, approximately 97% seen once, with around 0.057% in the top ten. The specimen sequenced was naive CD4+ T cells sorted from blood. The subset is: CD45RA+ positively selected. The receptor set was obtained from a woman aged 25 to 39 in good health.

The V call is TRBV5-4, the J call TRBJ2-5, with 12 bases fitting TRBD2. V lost 4 bases to trimming and J lost 1 base; unmatched junction nucleotides: 5. The CDR3 contains 16 residues. The germline V gene encodes CDR1 SGHNT and CDR2 YYREEE (reference sequence). This CDR3 is CASSNGLAGFQETQYF. The CDR3 DNA reads TGTGCCAGCAGCAATGGACTAGCGGGATTCCAAGAGACCCAGTACTTC.

The sample holds a few counts of this clone. This chain links TRBV19 with TRBJ2-4; no clear D gene. The CDR3 runs 16 residues. The ends were cut back, 2 bases at V and 0 bases at J, with 11 bases in the middle. Per germline, CDR1 LNHDA and CDR2 SQIVND (reference sequence). The CDR3: CASSIRPILAKNIQYF. Here the CDR3 DNA reads TGTGCCAGTAGTATAAGACCAATTCTAGCCAAAAACATTCAGTACTTC.

The chain is built from TRBV15 and TRBJ1-1, with TRBD1 matching 8 bases. The CDR3 loop spans 14 amino acids. CDR1 LNHNV and CDR2 YYDKDF come from the germline V gene (reference sequence). Losses at the gene ends were 9 bases for V and 4 bases for J; bases not matched to a gene: 10. The CDR3 here is CATGLGQGGTEAFF. DNA of the CDR3: TGTGCCACTGGACTCGGACAGGGTGGCACTGAAGCTTTCTTT.

The chain uses TRBV29-1 and TRBJ1-1; no clear D. This CDR3 comprises 13 residues. Germline V gene sequence: CDR1 SQVTM, CDR2 ANQGSEA. V was trimmed by 2 bases and J by 2 bases, leaving 9 bases between them. The CDR3 loop is CSVERRSNTEAFF. The CDR3 DNA reads as TGCAGCGTTGAAAGGCGGTCCAACACTGAAGCTTTCTTT.

The gene calls are TRBV7-2 and TRBJ1-5; D is ambiguous. There are 15 residues in the CDR3. V lost 2 bases, J lost 8 bases, and 16 bases lay in between. Per germline, CDR1 SGHTA and CDR2 FQGNSA. The chain's CDR3 is CASSLLGSLVEPQHF. CDR3 nucleotide sequence: TGTGCCAGCAGCTTACTTGGCAGCCTGGTGGAGCCCCAGCATTTT.

The rearrangement joins TRBV13 to TRBJ2-5; 10 bases line up with TRBD2. With 5 bases clipped from V and 2 bases from J, the junction kept 8 bases outside the gene matches. The CDR3 spans 16 residues. Germline V gene sequence: CDR1 PRHDT, CDR2 FYEKMQ (reference sequence). CDR3 sequence (DNA): TGTGCCAGCAGCCCCACCGGACTAGCGGAGCAAGAGACCCAGTACTTC. Its translation is CASSPTGLAEQETQYF. The full variable domain, in which reference TRBV13 and TRBJ2-5 provide the parts outside the CDR3, is AAGVIQSPRHLIKEKRETATLKCYPIPRHDTVYWYQQGPGQDPQFLISFYEKMQSDKGSIPDRFSAQQFSDYHSELNMSSLELGDSALYFCASSPTGLAEQETQYFGPGTRLLVL.

This rearrangement joins TRBV5-1 to TRBJ2-2, with 12 nucleotides matching TRBD2. The CDR3 is 16 amino acids. V was pared by 4 bases and J by 5 bases, with 6 bases of the junction left unmatched. Germline values: CDR1 SGHRS, CDR2 YFSETQ. The CDR3 DNA sequence: TGCGCCAGCAGCCCCACAGGACTAGCGGGGACCGGGGAGCTGTTTTTT. Amino acid sequence: CASSPTGLAGTGELFF.

This chain uses TRBV28 with TRBJ2-1; 9 nucleotides match TRBD2. The CDR3 contains 16 residues. Germline-derived CDR1 and CDR2 are MDHEN and SYDVKM. Trimming removed 4 bases from V and 0 bases from J; junction bases left unmatched: 4. The CDR3: CASSSPSGDSYNEQFF. Here the CDR3 DNA reads TGTGCCAGCAGTTCCCCTAGCGGGGACTCCTACAATGAGCAGTTCTTC.

V and J are TRBV6-5 and TRBJ1-2; 9 bases match TRBD1. The ends lost 10 bases at V and 6 bases at J; junction bases unmatched: 3. Germline values: CDR1 MNHEY, CDR2 SVGAGI. The CDR3 consists of 11 residues. The CDR3 here is CATTGGNGYTF. Written as DNA, the CDR3 is TGTGCCACCACAGGGGGCAATGGCTACACCTTC.

The V call is TRBV5-1, the J call TRBJ2-7; D may be TRBD1 (6 bases). The CDR3 is made up of 14 amino acids. Germline lookup yields CDR1 SGHRS and CDR2 YFSETQ. V was cut by 4 bases and J by 1 base, with 12 bases left in between. CDR3 coding DNA: TGCGCCAGCAGCCAGGGGTCCCCTTCCTACGAGCAGTACTTC. Encoded protein: CASSQGSPSYEQYF.

This clone was detected only once. The rearrangement uses TRBV7-2 and TRBJ2-2; 12 positions match TRBD2. After removal of 5 bases from V and 3 bases from J, the junction contained 1 base not matched to a gene. The CDR3 is made up of 15 amino acids. Germline V lookup: CDR1 SGHTA, CDR2 FQGNSA. For the CDR3, the DNA is TGTGCCAGCAGCCGACTAGCGGGAGACACCGGGGAGCTGTTTTTT. It translates to CASSRLAGDTGELFF.

CDR3 in amino acids: CASSGSGRVKTGELFF. In DNA form, the CDR3 reads TGCGCCAGCAGTGGTAGCGGGAGGGTGAAGACCGGGGAGCTGTTTTTT. The chain has TRBV10-1 and TRBJ2-2; 11 bases agree with TRBD2. The germline gives CDR1 WNHNN, CDR2 SYGVQD (reference sequence). V shed 4 bases and J 5 bases; nucleotides not matched to a gene: 6. CDR3 length equals 16 residues.

The gene calls are TRBV21-1 and TRBJ1-5; the DNA was not compared with TRBD1, the D call given in the table. TRBV21-1 is noted as a pseudogene. This CDR3 spans 13 amino acids. CDR3: CASTDSSNQPQHF. Here the CDR3 DNA reads TGTGCCAGCACGGACAGTAGCAATCAGCCCCAGCATTTT.

The CDR3 sequence is CASTLGGGEQFF. The CDR3 DNA reads TGTGCCAGCACCCTCGGGGGGGGTGAGCAGTTCTTC. V is TRBV6-1 and J is TRBJ2-1; TRBD2 matches 8 bases. Germline lookup yields CDR1 MNHNS and CDR2 SASEGT. The V segment lost 7 bases and the J segment 9 bases; nucleotides outside the gene matches: 5. The CDR3 runs 12 residues.

The J gene is TRBJ1-2, the V gene TRBV5-4; the match to TRBD1 covers 8 bases. The V gene's germline CDR1 is SGHNT and CDR2 YYREEE (reference sequence). With V trimmed by 9 bases and J by 8 bases, 9 bases remained unmatched. The CDR3 covers 12 residues. For the CDR3, the DNA is TGTGCCACCAGGGAACAGGGGGTGGGCTACACCTTC. This codes for CATREQGVGYTF.

V and J are TRBV7-6 and TRBJ2-5, with D tentatively TRBD1 or TRBD2 (6 bases each). The germline V gene encodes CDR1 SGHVS and CDR2 FNYEAQ. The germline V and J ends were trimmed by 3 bases and 0 bases, with 20 bases remaining between them. The CDR3 loop spans 18 amino acids. The CDR3: CASSLKGGETWDQETQYF. The CDR3 nucleotides are TGTGCCAGCAGCTTGAAGGGGGGCGAGACTTGGGACCAAGAGACCCAGTACTTC.

This sequence joins TRBV29-1 and TRBJ2-7, with 12 bases fitting TRBD2. Trimming took 3 bases from V and 5 from J; bases not matched to a gene: 8. This CDR3 is built from 15 residues. CDR1 SQVTM and CDR2 ANQGSEA come from the germline V gene. The CDR3 DNA is TGCAGCGTTGACCTCGGGACTAGCGGGTGGGACGAGCAGTACTTC. It is translated as CSVDLGTSGWDEQYF.

The chain uses TRBV7-9 and TRBJ1-3, with unresolved D. The CDR3 has 16 residues. V lost 5 bases and J lost 0, with 14 bases in between. Per germline, CDR1 SEHNR and CDR2 FQNEAQ (reference sequence). CDR3 in amino acids: CASSPRPPDSGNTIYF. CDR3 coding DNA: TGTGCCAGCAGCCCTCGGCCCCCGGACTCTGGAAACACCATATATTTT.

The rearrangement links TRBV6-5 to TRBJ2-3; 7 bases line up with TRBD1. The CDR3 extends over 15 amino acids. Germline assignment: CDR1 MNHEY and CDR2 SVGAGI. V was pared by 2 bases and J by 2 bases, with 4 bases of the junction left unmatched. Written as DNA, the CDR3 is TGTGCCAGCAGTTACCGGGGACAGATCACAGATACGCAGTATTTT. It codes for CASSYRGQITDTQYF.

CDR3 in DNA: TGTGCCCTCGGGGGTAGTAACACTGAAGCTTTCTTT. As protein: CALGGSNTEAFF. The chain joins TRBV2 to TRBJ1-1, with a possible D match to TRBD1 (5 bases). This CDR3 comprises 12 residues. Looked up from germline, CDR1 is SNHLY and CDR2 is FYNNEI. V lost 11 bases and J 2 bases, leaving 12 bases between the germline ends.

The V and J genes are TRBV18 and TRBJ2-7; D not certain. Deletions cut 3 bases from V and 0 bases from J, with 3 bases between. The CDR3 runs to 12 residues. Germline values: CDR1 KGHSH, CDR2 LQKENI. CDR3: CASSPASYEQYF. Here the CDR3 DNA reads TGTGCCAGCTCACCTGCCTCCTACGAGCAGTACTTC.